These 18 T cell receptor beta chains were all obtained from the same sample, sequenced in a study of T cells in Graves' hyperthyroidism and ophthalmopathy. TCR beta CDR3 region amplification was performed from RNA transcripts. The primer set for the first-round RT-PCR of the TCR CDR3 was HTBI. TCRdb reanalysed the multiplex PCR reads using MiXCR and keeps one entry per CDR3 protein. The sample includes approximately 600,000 distinct CDR3 sequences, 13% to 15% seen only once; the top ten take roughly 7.1%. The sample taken for sequencing was blood. The receptors were sampled from a woman aged 18-29 years with Graves' ophthalmopathy.

This clonotype appeared many times. This chain connects TRBV3-1 to TRBJ1-4; 7 nucleotides agree with TRBD1. The germline CDR1 and CDR2 sequences are LGHDT and YNNKEL (reference sequence). The CDR3 has 16 residues. The V and J ends lost 4 bases and 7 bases, in that order; junction bases with no gene match: 12. CDR3 residues: CASSPRGAVLVEKLFF. DNA for the CDR3: TGTGCCAGCAGCCCCAGGGGGGCCGTTTTAGTTGAAAAACTGTTTTTT.

The chain employs TRBV7-9 and TRBJ1-4; TRBD1 matches at 7 bases. Germline CDR1 and CDR2: SEHNR and FQNEAQ (reference sequence). V dropped 3 bases and J dropped 4; count of bases not matched to a gene: 8. This CDR3 has 16 residues. CDR3 nucleotide sequence: TGTGCCAGCAGCTTTGGACAGGCGCCGATTAATGAAAAACTGTTTTTT. Encoded protein: CASSFGQAPINEKLFF.

This clonotype occurred many times. The rearrangement joins TRBV28 to TRBJ1-2, with D unresolved. The germline V gene encodes CDR1 MDHEN and CDR2 SYDVKM. The V gene lost 8 bases and the J gene lost 3 bases, with 10 bases spanning the gap. CDR3 length equals 12 residues. The CDR3 nucleotides are TGTGCCAGCTCGGCGCAGTACTATGGCTACACCTTC. Its translation: CASSAQYYGYTF.

This clonotype has at least ten counts. The chain employs TRBV3-1 and TRBJ2-2; 13 nucleotides agree with TRBD2. Germline V CDR1 and CDR2: LGHDT, YNNKEL (reference sequence). The junction had 0 bases not matched to a gene; V was cut back by 4 bases and J by 7 bases. The CDR3 is 14 residues long. The CDR3 is CASSRTSGSGELFF. In nucleotides, the CDR3 is TGTGCCAGCAGCCGGACTAGCGGGAGCGGGGAGCTGTTTTTT. The entire variable domain, with the rest obtained from reference TRBV3-1 and TRBJ2-2, is as follows: DTAVSQTPKYLVTQMGNDKSIKCEQNLGHDTMYWYKQDSKKFLKIMFSYNNKELIINETVPNRFSPKSPDKAHLNLHINSLELGDSAVYFCASSRTSGSGELFFGEGSRLTVL.

This clonotype was counted at least ten times. The chain's CDR3 is CASSFPTGRAFF. Here the CDR3 DNA reads TGTGCCAGCAGTTTCCCCACAGGGCGGGCTTTCTTT. The chain links TRBV27 to TRBJ1-1; TRBD1 might be the D (6 bases). The CDR3 has 12 residues. The germline CDR1 and CDR2 sequences are MNHEY and SMNVEV (reference sequence). The germline V and J ends were trimmed by 3 bases and 11 bases, with 13 bases remaining between them.

The rearrangement joins TRBV9 to TRBJ2-1, with D hard to call. Deletions cut 4 bases from V and 12 bases from J, with 14 bases between. CDR3 length equals 12 residues. Germline CDR1 is SGDLS and CDR2 is YYNGEE. CDR3 nucleotide sequence: TGTGCCAGCAGCCCGGGCCACCGTGGGCAGTTCTTC. It specifies CASSPGHRGQFF.

This clonotype came up many times. The rearrangement uses TRBV28 and TRBJ1-4, with 10 bases that match TRBD1. CDR1 is MDHEN and CDR2 is SYDVKM in the germline V gene. The trim removed 5 bases at V and 5 bases at J, leaving 5 bases unmatched. CDR3 length: 15 amino acids. CDR3 in DNA: TGTGCCAGCAGTGGTCCGGGACAGGGGAATGAAAAACTGTTTTTT. Amino acids: CASSGPGQGNEKLFF. The full variable domain, with the rest looked up from reference TRBV28 and TRBJ1-4, is DVKVTQSSRYLVKRTGEKVFLECVQDMDHENMFWYRQDPGLGLRLIYFSYDVKMKEKGDIPEGYSVSREKKERFSLILESASTNQTSMYLCASSGPGQGNEKLFFGSGTQLSVL.

This clonotype was observed a few times. The chain joins TRBV19 to TRBJ2-5; D uncertain. Between the trimmed V and J ends, which lost 5 bases and 5 bases, there was a span of 15 bases. Germline assignment: CDR1 LNHDA and CDR2 SQIVND (reference sequence). The CDR3 consists of 14 residues. This CDR3 is CASSPPGFRETQYF. The DNA of the CDR3 is TGTGCCAGTAGTCCTCCAGGCTTCCGGGAGACCCAGTACTTC. The entire variable domain, with the rest obtained from reference TRBV19 and TRBJ2-5, is as follows: DGGITQSPKYLFRKEGQNVTLSCEQNLNHDAMYWYRQDPGQGLRLIYYSQIVNDFQKGDIAEGYSVSREKKESFPLTVTSAQKNPTAFYLCASSPPGFRETQYFGPGTRLLVL.

There are many counts of this clonotype. The chain combines TRBV6-5 with TRBJ1-2, with TRBD1 as a possible D gene (5 bases). V was clipped by 0 bases and J by 6 bases, with 20 bases between them. CDR1 MNHEY and CDR2 SVGAGI come from the germline V gene. The length of the CDR3 is 17 residues. CDR3 nucleotides: TGTGCCAGCAGTTACTCGAGGGTGGCCGCCGACAGTGATGGCTACACCTTC. Protein: CASSYSRVAADSDGYTF.

The V gene is TRBV7-3, the J gene TRBJ2-1, with 10 bases identical to TRBD2. Germline trimming cut 1 base from V and 0 bases from J; bases unmatched to any gene: 3. CDR1 and CDR2 (germline): SGHTA, FQGTGA. CDR3 length: 17 amino acids. CDR3 DNA sequence: TGTGCCAGCAGCTTAAGAGGACTAGCGGCCTCCTACAATGAGCAGTTCTTC. It yields the protein CASSLRGLAASYNEQFF.

This clonotype was seen only a few times. At one end, the junction sequence differs from germline, possibly due to a read error. The V and J genes are TRBV6-1 and TRBJ2-5; TRBD1 matches 8 bases. CDR1 is MNHNS, CDR2 SASEGT, per germline. The CDR3 spans 14 residues. CDR3 protein: CASSRDRGQETRYF. CDR3 nucleotide sequence: TGTGCCAGCAGTCGTGACAGGGGTCAAGAGACCCGGTACTTC.

Only a few counts were recorded for this clonotype. J is TRBJ2-5 and V is TRBV12-3 or TRBV12-4; D gene uncertain. Trimming left V 5 bases short and J 5 bases short, with 15 bases between. The CDR3 is 14 amino acids. The CDR3 DNA follows: TGTGCCAGCAGTGTGATAGAGGAGTTGGAGACCCAGTACTTC. It specifies CASSVIEELETQYF.

For this clonotype: This clone may be a read error of a much larger clone one base away. The conserved final phenylalanine or tryptophan is absent from the CDR3, which likely points to a read error. This chain joins TRBV5-1 and TRBJ2-1; 9 bases map to TRBD2. Trimming at V came to 5 bases and at J to 2 bases, leaving 5 bases not matched to a gene. Germline loops: CDR1 SGHRS, CDR2 YFSETQ. CDR3 length equals 15 residues. In nucleotides, the CDR3 is TGCGCCAGCAGACGAGCGGGAGGTCCCTACAATGAGCAGTTCTCC. It yields the protein CASRRAGGPYNEQFS.

This clonotype was recorded at least ten times. The chain is built from TRBV7-2 and TRBJ1-2, with D tentatively TRBD1 (6 bases). Per the germline V gene, CDR1 is SGHTA and CDR2 is FQGNSA. The CDR3 is 15 residues long. Trimming left V 2 bases short and J 1 base short, with 11 bases between. The CDR3 coding sequence is TGTGCCAGCAGCTTACCCGGACAGCATAACTATGGCTACACCTTC. Translating gives CASSLPGQHNYGYTF.

This clonotype was observed many times. The genes are TRBV12-3 or TRBV12-4 and TRBJ2-7, with 9 bases aligning to TRBD2. This CDR3 is 15 amino acids long. V dropped 3 bases and J dropped 3; count of bases not matched to a gene: 6. CDR3 sequence: CASSFAGTSHYEQYF. In DNA form, the CDR3 reads TGTGCCAGCAGTTTCGCCGGGACTAGCCACTACGAGCAGTACTTC.

This clonotype was picked up many times. CDR3 amino acids: CASSLNRYEQYF. In DNA form, the CDR3 reads TGTGCCAGCAGTTTAAACCGCTACGAGCAGTACTTC. The chain has TRBV12-3 or TRBV12-4 and TRBJ2-7; D call uncertain. CDR3 length: 12 amino acids. With 2 bases removed from V and 3 bases from J, the gap between germline ends came to 5 bases.

At least ten counts were recorded for this clonotype. The chain combines TRBV4-1 with TRBJ2-7; TRBD1 matches at 8 bases. The CDR3 has 14 residues. The V gene end was trimmed by 1 base and the J gene end by 2 bases; junction bases not matched to a gene: 1. Germline V gives CDR1 MGHRA, CDR2 YSYEKL. CDR3 amino acids: CASSQGDRPYEQYF. CDR3 DNA: TGCGCCAGCAGCCAAGGGGACAGGCCCTACGAGCAGTACTTC.

This clonotype has a handful of counts. V is TRBV3-1 and J is TRBJ2-7; 7 nucleotides align to TRBD1. J gave up 3 bases and V 0 bases, and 14 bases lay outside the gene matches. CDR1 is LGHDT and CDR2 is YNNKEL in the germline V gene (reference sequence). The CDR3 runs to 18 residues. The CDR3: CASSQDLRQGPSFYEQYF. The CDR3 nucleotides read TGTGCCAGCAGCCAAGATCTCAGACAGGGACCTTCTTTCTACGAGCAGTACTTC.